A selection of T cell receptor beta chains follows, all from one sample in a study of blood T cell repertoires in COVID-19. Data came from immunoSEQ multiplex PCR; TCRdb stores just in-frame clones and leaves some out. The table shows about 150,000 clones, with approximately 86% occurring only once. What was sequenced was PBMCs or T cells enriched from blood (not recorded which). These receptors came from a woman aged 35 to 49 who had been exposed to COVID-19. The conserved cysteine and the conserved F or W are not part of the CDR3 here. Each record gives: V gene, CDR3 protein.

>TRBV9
ASSRDRGQAAF
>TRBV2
ASSRDSQETQY
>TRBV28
ASRRDRGHTDTQY
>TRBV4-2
ASSQVRGDQGVYGYT
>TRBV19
ASSTRGRGNQPQH
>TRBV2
ASSGDRLGVNEQF
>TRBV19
ASSFFPSTSGSSYNEQF
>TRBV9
ASSVGAGTGNEQF
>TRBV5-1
ASRLRQGNTGELF
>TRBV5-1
ASSLGRLAGLQETQY
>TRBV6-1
ASSEGQLLYEQY
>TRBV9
ASSVAGGGATTGANVLT
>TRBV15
ATSLEGQRTEAF
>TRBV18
ASSGQVTYEQY
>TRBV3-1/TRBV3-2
ASSQSRDRGRGSPLH
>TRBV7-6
ASSLGGLSGETQY
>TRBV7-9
ASRGQANEKLF
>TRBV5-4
ASSPGTSGIREQF
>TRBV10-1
ASSERRGPYEQY
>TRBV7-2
ASSLGRANYGYT
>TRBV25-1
ASSELGSPFEKLF
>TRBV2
ARREEGLGGYT
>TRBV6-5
ASNPGTFNTEAF
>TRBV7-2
ASSQSGGEQF
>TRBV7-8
ASSLEPGLRNIQY
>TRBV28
ASRTSWTGPTDTQY
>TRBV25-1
ASSAVGLAPSYEQY
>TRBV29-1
SVEEGGSNQPQH
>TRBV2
ASSVPGQGYAYEQY
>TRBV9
ASSPSGGADTQY
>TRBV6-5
ASSNRVGSPEAF
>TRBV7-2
ASSSSTSDRGYEQY
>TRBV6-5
ASSFGQGAQGYT
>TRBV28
ANSGRSYNEQF
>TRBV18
ASALKTGSSQPQH
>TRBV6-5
ASSPAGMEEKLF
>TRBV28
ASTLRTGIYEQY
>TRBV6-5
ASSYSVSSNQPQH